These 27 T cell receptor beta chains came from one sample sequenced in a study of T-cell memory formation after mild COVID-19. Via MiXCR, TCRdb re-called the 5' RACE reads, giving one row per CDR3 protein. This sample has almost 45,000 distinct CDR3 sequences, with over 6.5% found just once. The specimen was PBMCs or a T cell subset sorted from them (not recorded which). The receptors come from an adult who had mild COVID-19 (a few samples of this study predate the infection). Cell type and time point are not known.

This clonotype was recorded at least ten times. The V call is TRBV5-1, the J call TRBJ1-1; a weak D match, TRBD1 (6 bases). Germline V gene lookup returns CDR1 SGHRS and CDR2 YFSETQ. Trimming pared 1 base from V and 4 bases from J, leaving 14 bases between. This CDR3 has 15 amino acids. CDR3 loop: CASSLPPGAGTEAFF. DNA of the CDR3: TGCGCCAGCAGCTTGCCCCCAGGGGCCGGCACTGAAGCTTTCTTT.

The CDR3 DNA reads as TGTGCCAGCAGCGTACAAACAGGGACCGAAGCTTTCTTT. It is translated as CASSVQTGTEAFF. This chain joins TRBV7-6 and TRBJ1-1; possible D gene TRBD1, 6 bases. CDR3 length equals 13 residues. Trimming took 5 bases from V and 8 from J, leaving 15 bases between them. Germline values: CDR1 SGHVS, CDR2 FNYEAQ.

At least ten counts were recorded for this clonotype. The chain joins TRBV5-1 to TRBJ2-3; D remains ambiguous. CDR3 length: 14 residues. V gave up 1 base and J gave up 2 bases, with 8 bases separating them. Germline V lookup: CDR1 SGHRS, CDR2 YFSETQ. The CDR3 sequence: CASSLSGITDTQYF. The CDR3 nucleotides are TGCGCCAGCAGCTTGAGTGGGATCACAGATACGCAGTATTTT.

The sample holds many counts of this clonotype. The CDR3 sequence: CSAGQDYEQYF. The CDR3 DNA sequence: TGCAGCGCGGGACAGGATTACGAGCAGTACTTC. V and J are TRBV29-1 and TRBJ2-7; TRBD1 matches 8 bases. V trimming: 7 bases; J trimming: 4 bases; junction bases outside the gene matches: 3. Germline loops: CDR1 SQVTM, CDR2 ANQGSEA. The CDR3 is 11 amino acids.

The genes are TRBV2 and TRBJ2-1; D is unclear. The CDR3 has 11 amino acids. V lost 5 bases and J lost 5, with 4 bases in between. The germline gives CDR1 SNHLY, CDR2 FYNNEI. The CDR3 region is CASSPNNEQFF. For the CDR3, the DNA is TGTGCCAGCAGTCCCAACAATGAGCAGTTCTTC.

The chain couples TRBV7-9 to TRBJ2-1, with 8 bases that match TRBD1. Trimming removed 7 bases from V and 10 bases from J; junction bases left unmatched: 15. Per the germline V gene, CDR1 is SEHNR and CDR2 is FQNEAQ (reference sequence). The CDR3 contains 15 residues. The CDR3 nucleotides read TGTGCCAGCACCCTCATAGCAGGGGGCCCGGGGGAGCAGTTCTTC. It codes for CASTLIAGGPGEQFF.

This clonotype turned up a few times. V is TRBV24-1 and J is TRBJ2-3; possibly TRBD1 or TRBD2 for D (5 bases each). Trimming shortened V by 1 base and J by 5 bases, and 12 bases separated the two germline ends. CDR1 is KGHDR, CDR2 SFDVKD, per germline. The CDR3 consists of 15 residues. CDR3 DNA: TGTGCCACCAGTGATTTTGGGCAGGGAGTAGATACGCAGTATTTT. Translated: CATSDFGQGVDTQYF.

Only a few counts were recorded for this clonotype. The chain uses TRBV6-2 or TRBV6-3 and TRBJ1-1, with 7 bases identical to TRBD1. Germline CDR1 is MNHEY and CDR2 is SVGEGT. With 5 bases clipped from V and 2 bases from J, the junction kept 2 bases outside the gene matches. The CDR3 is 13 residues long. The CDR3 DNA reads as TGTGCCAGCAGTGGGACAGTCAACACTGAAGCTTTCTTT. It is translated as CASSGTVNTEAFF.

This clonotype was counted between two and nine times. This rearrangement joins TRBV7-9 to TRBJ1-2; 9 bases match TRBD1. The V gene end was trimmed by 7 bases and the J gene end by 13 bases; junction bases not matched to a gene: 13. The CDR3 spans 13 residues. The germline V gene has CDR1 SEHNR and CDR2 FQNEAQ (reference sequence). The CDR3 sequence is CASNRQFDRGITF. CDR3 DNA: TGTGCCAGCAACCGCCAATTCGACAGGGGGATCACCTTC.

This clonotype appeared many times. The chain combines TRBV7-2 with TRBJ1-6; D ambiguous. The CDR3 has 13 residues. V was clipped by 5 bases and J by 3 bases, with 5 bases between them. The germline V gene encodes CDR1 SGHTA and CDR2 FQGNSA. The CDR3 DNA is TGTGCCAGCAGCCCTCACTATAATTCACCCCTCCACTTT. Translated, it gives CASSPHYNSPLHF.

The sample holds many counts of this clonotype. The chain uses TRBV11-2 and TRBJ2-3; no firm D call. Trimming pared 0 bases from V and 5 bases from J, leaving 3 bases between. The CDR3 sequence is 12 residues long. Germline CDR1 and CDR2: SGHAT and FQNNGV. The CDR3 reads CASSLDEDTQYF. The CDR3 DNA sequence: TGTGCCAGCAGCTTAGACGAAGATACGCAGTATTTT.

The rearrangement uses TRBV5-4 and TRBJ2-6; D is perhaps TRBD2 (6 bases). Trimming stripped 4 bases from V and 2 bases from J, with 16 bases between. Germline V lookup: CDR1 SGHNT, CDR2 YYREEE (reference sequence). The CDR3 totals 17 residues. CDR3 sequence (DNA): TGTGCCAGCAGCCCGGCAACGAGACTAGCTGGGGCCAACGTCCTGACTTTC. Its protein product is CASSPATRLAGANVLTF.

This clonotype was observed a few times. V and J are TRBV7-9 and TRBJ2-1; D might be TRBD1 (5 bases). The CDR3 covers 15 residues. Trimming cost V 5 bases and J 4 bases, with 15 bases left between them. CDR1 SEHNR and CDR2 FQNEAQ come from the germline V gene (reference sequence). CDR3 sequence: CASSPRQTAYNEQFF. The CDR3 DNA is TGTGCCAGCAGCCCGAGACAGACAGCTTACAATGAGCAGTTCTTC.

V is TRBV20-1 and J is TRBJ2-5, with a weak D call TRBD1 (8 bases). V was pared by 6 bases and J by 4 bases, with 18 bases between. CDR1 is DFQATT, CDR2 SNEGSKA, per germline (reference sequence). CDR3 length equals 14 residues. As DNA, the CDR3 is TGCAGTGCCGCCTACAGGGGGGGGCCAGAGACCCAGTACTTC. Translated, it gives CSAAYRGGPETQYF.

This clonotype was counted between two and nine times. The rearrangement uses TRBV28 and TRBJ2-3; 9 nucleotides align to TRBD1. Germline V gene data show CDR1 as MDHEN and CDR2 as SYDVKM. This CDR3 has 15 residues. The ends lost 5 bases at V and 3 bases at J; junction bases unmatched: 6. Here the CDR3 reads CASSTPGQGTDTQYF. The DNA for the CDR3 is TGTGCCAGCAGTACACCGGGACAGGGAACAGATACGCAGTATTTT.

This clonotype was found a few times. The V and J genes are TRBV5-1 and TRBJ2-5; D perhaps matches TRBD1 (6 bases). The CDR3 totals 16 residues. Trimming pared 3 bases from V and 1 base from J, leaving 16 bases between. Germline-derived CDR1 and CDR2 are SGHRS and YFSETQ. CDR3 DNA sequence: TGCGCCAGCAGCTATCAGGCGCAGGGGACCCAAGAGACCCAGTACTTC. It translates to CASSYQAQGTQETQYF.

CDR3 DNA: TGTGCCAGCTCATCCGACAGAGAAGGTAATGAGCAGTTCTTC. Its translation is CASSSDREGNEQFF. The chain combines TRBV18 with TRBJ2-1, with D perhaps TRBD1 (5 bases). Germline-derived CDR1 and CDR2 are KGHSH and LQKENI. The CDR3 has 14 residues. V lost 5 bases, J lost 7 bases, and 15 bases lay in between.

Ten or more counts support this clonotype. This rearrangement joins TRBV12-3 or TRBV12-4 to TRBJ1-6; 8 nucleotides line up with TRBD1. This CDR3 comprises 15 residues. Losses at the gene ends were 6 bases for V and 7 bases for J; bases not matched to a gene: 8. The CDR3 DNA is TGTGCCAGCAGCCACGGGGACAGGCCGAATTCACCCCTCCACTTT. Protein product: CASSHGDRPNSPLHF.

V and J are TRBV5-1 and TRBJ2-3; 14 positions agree with TRBD2. The CDR3 consists of 16 residues. The ends lost 4 bases at V and 8 bases at J; junction bases unmatched: 9. CDR1 and CDR2 (germline): SGHRS, YFSETQ. CDR3 protein: CASSELGLAGGATQYF. CDR3 in DNA: TGCGCCAGCAGCGAACTTGGACTAGCGGGAGGAGCTACGCAGTATTTT.

J is TRBJ2-1 and V is TRBV11-1; D unclear. Germline-derived CDR1 and CDR2 are SGHAT and FQDESV (reference sequence). The CDR3 consists of 13 residues. V was pared by 0 bases and J by 8 bases, with 8 bases between. In DNA form, the CDR3 reads TGTGCCAGCAGCTTAGCGTTAAGAGATGAGCAGTTCTTC. It encodes CASSLALRDEQFF. Full variable domain (remainder filled in from reference TRBV11-1 and TRBJ2-1): EAEVAQSPRYKITEKSQAVAFWCDPISGHATLYWYRQILGQGPELLVQFQDESVVDDSQLPKDRFSAERLKGVDSTLKIQPAELGDSAMYLCASSLALRDEQFFGPGTRLTVL.

This clonotype was detected ten times or more. V gene TRBV9 combines with J gene TRBJ2-7; 12 positions agree with TRBD2. V was pared by 4 bases and J by 0 bases, with 5 bases of the junction left unmatched. The CDR3 length is 16 residues. Germline V CDR1 and CDR2: SGDLS, YYNGEE. CDR3 sequence reads: CASSTGLAGFSYEQYF. The CDR3 DNA reads TGTGCCAGCAGCACCGGACTAGCGGGGTTCTCCTACGAGCAGTACTTC.

In its sample, this clonotype was seen many times. The J gene is TRBJ2-7, the V gene TRBV4-1; 10 nucleotides line up with TRBD1. Per the germline V gene, CDR1 is MGHRA and CDR2 is YSYEKL. The CDR3 spans 16 residues. V was clipped by 1 base and J by 5 bases; unmatched bases: 8. CDR3 DNA: TGCGCCAGCAGCCAAGCCGGGACAGGGGTTAACCACGAGCAGTACTTC. Translated, it gives CASSQAGTGVNHEQYF.

Notes on this clonotype: A much larger clone differs by one base, so this may be a read error. The rearrangement uses TRBV7-2 and TRBJ2-2, with 11 bases that match TRBD2. The V gene end was trimmed by 0 bases and the J gene end by 6 bases; junction bases not matched to a gene: 6. The V gene's germline CDR1 is SGHTA and CDR2 FQGNSA. This CDR3 comprises 17 residues. CDR3 in amino acids: CASSLATSGSDSGELFF. The CDR3, as DNA: TGTGCCAGCAGCTTAGCTACTAGCGGGAGTGATTCCGGGGAGCTGTTTTTT.

This clonotype occurred many times. The chain combines TRBV3-1 with TRBJ2-3; 9 positions agree with TRBD1. This CDR3 contains 17 residues. The V gene end was trimmed by 2 bases and the J gene end by 5 bases; junction bases not matched to a gene: 11. Germline assignment: CDR1 LGHDT and CDR2 YNNKEL (reference sequence). Here the CDR3 DNA reads TGTGCCAGCAGCCAACCTCGGACAGGGGCCTCCGGAGATACGCAGTATTTT. This sequence encodes CASSQPRTGASGDTQYF.

Ten or more counts support this clonotype. The gene calls are TRBV12-3 or TRBV12-4 and TRBJ2-2, with D perhaps assigned TRBD1 or TRBD2 (5 bases each). This CDR3 spans 17 amino acids. The V and J ends lost 5 bases and 7 bases respectively, with 23 bases between them. The CDR3 DNA is TGTGCCAGCAGTGACCGGCGCCGGGGCCTTGTTATCGGGGAGCTGTTTTTT. Translating gives CASSDRRRGLVIGELFF.

The chain uses TRBV5-6 and TRBJ1-1; the D is unclear. From germline, CDR1 is SGHDT and CDR2 YYEEEE. Trimming took 0 bases from V and 8 from J, leaving 14 bases between them. The CDR3 is 14 amino acids. CDR3 sequence reads: CASSLGKGVVEAFF. The DNA for the CDR3 is TGTGCCAGCAGCTTGGGAAAGGGCGTCGTAGAAGCTTTCTTT.

This clonotype was recorded at least ten times. The chain links TRBV5-5 to TRBJ2-7, with D possibly matching TRBD1 (6 bases). The V end was cut by 3 bases, the J end by 4 bases, with 14 bases between. CDR3 length equals 14 residues. Per the germline V gene, CDR1 is SGHKS and CDR2 is YYEKEE (reference sequence). The chain's CDR3 is CASSSPGHTYEQYF. Written as DNA, the CDR3 is TGTGCCAGCAGCTCACCGGGACACACTTACGAGCAGTACTTC.